One sample yielded the 26 T cell receptor beta chains listed below, sequenced in a study of blood T cell repertoires in COVID-19. TCRdb's table, derived via immunoSEQ multiplex PCR, lists solely in-frame clones and lacks some. The table includes more than 85,000 clones, 70% to 85% detected once. The sequenced sample was peripheral blood. The receptor set was obtained from a human donor in a cohort sampled during active COVID-19.

This chain joins TRBV28 and TRBJ2-2, with a tentative D call TRBD1 (6 bases). The V end lost 5 bases, the J end lost 4 bases, and 17 bases lay between the germline ends. Germline CDR1 is MDHEN and CDR2 is SYDVKM. The CDR3 is 16 amino acids. This chain's CDR3 is CASSVTTGQFTGELFF. DNA for the CDR3: TGTGCCAGCAGTGTAACCACTGGACAGTTCACCGGGGAGCTGTTTTTT. Complete variable domain (other parts from reference TRBV28 and TRBJ2-2): DVKVTQSSRYLVKRTGEKVFLECVQDMDHENMFWYRQDPGLGLRLIYFSYDVKMKEKGDIPEGYSVSREKKERFSLILESASTNQTSMYLCASSVTTGQFTGELFFGEGSRLTVL.

The rearrangement joins TRBV18 to TRBJ1-1, with a possible D match to TRBD1 (6 bases). CDR3 length: 17 amino acids. V was shortened by 1 base and J by 0 bases, with 15 bases between the two germline ends. Germline V gene data show CDR1 as KGHSH and CDR2 as LQKENI. CDR3 coding DNA: TGTGCCAGCTCACCACTGACAGGCTTATCTCTGAACACTGAAGCTTTCTTT. It is translated as CASSPLTGLSLNTEAFF.

V gene TRBV19 combines with J gene TRBJ1-3, with D uncertain. The CDR3 is 13 residues long. Germline-derived CDR1 and CDR2 are LNHDA and SQIVND (reference sequence). V was cut by 4 bases and J by 0 bases, with 4 bases left in between. The CDR3 DNA is TGTGCCAGTAGTACTTACTCTGGAAACACCATATATTTT. It is translated as CASSTYSGNTIYF.

This chain links TRBV7-9 with TRBJ1-5; D may be TRBD1 (6 bases). The CDR3 totals 15 residues. Trimming removed 5 bases at V and 1 base at J, with 12 bases between. Germline V gene sequence: CDR1 SEHNR, CDR2 FQNEAQ (reference sequence). The CDR3: CASSGGGASNQPQHF. The CDR3 nucleotides are TGTGCCAGCAGCGGGGGGGGCGCGAGCAATCAGCCCCAGCATTTT. The variable domain in full, with the rest retrieved from reference TRBV7-9 and TRBJ1-5, is DTGVSQNPRHKITKRGQNVTFRCDPISEHNRLYWYRQTLGQGPEFLTYFQNEAQLEKSRLLSDRFSAERPKGSFSTLEIQRTEQGDSAMYLCASSGGGASNQPQHFGDGTRLSIL.

V is TRBV7-8 and J is TRBJ2-5; TRBD2 agrees at 7 bases. The CDR3 totals 15 residues. Germline V gene lookup returns CDR1 SGHVS and CDR2 FQNEAQ. The V gene end was trimmed by 1 base and the J gene end by 4 bases; junction bases not matched to a gene: 6. The DNA for the CDR3 is TGTGCCAGCAGCTTAGAGGGGAGGGGTGGAGAGACCCAGTACTTC. It specifies CASSLEGRGGETQYF.

This chain links TRBV2 with TRBJ2-7; 7 nucleotides agree with TRBD1. The V gene end was trimmed by 2 bases and the J gene end by 7 bases; junction bases not matched to a gene: 5. The CDR3 sequence is 13 residues long. Germline V lookup: CDR1 SNHLY, CDR2 FYNNEI. CDR3 nucleotide sequence: TGTGCCAGCAGTGAAATTCGACAGGGTGAGCAGTACTTC. Translation: CASSEIRQGEQYF.

V usage is TRBV28 and J usage is TRBJ1-6; TRBD1 matches 7 bases. There are 14 residues in the CDR3. Trimming cost V 6 bases and J 5 bases; bases outside gene matches: 4. From germline, CDR1 is MDHEN and CDR2 SYDVKM. As DNA, the CDR3 is TGTGCCAGCAGAAAGGACAGGAATAATTCACCCCTCCACTTT. Amino acid sequence: CASRKDRNNSPLHF. The whole variable domain, remainder taken from reference TRBV28 and TRBJ1-6, is DVKVTQSSRYLVKRTGEKVFLECVQDMDHENMFWYRQDPGLGLRLIYFSYDVKMKEKGDIPEGYSVSREKKERFSLILESASTNQTSMYLCASRKDRNNSPLHFGNGTRLTVT.

This clone was found once. The chain uses TRBV11-3 and TRBJ2-4; TRBD1 matches at 11 bases. The CDR3 is made up of 16 amino acids. Germline CDR1 SGHNT, CDR2 YENEEA. After removal of 5 bases from V and 9 bases from J, the junction contained 12 bases not matched to a gene. CDR3 loop: CASSLGVGQGASIQYF. The CDR3 DNA reads TGTGCCAGCAGCCTAGGAGTTGGACAGGGGGCCTCCATTCAGTACTTC.

V gene TRBV10-3 combines with J gene TRBJ2-1, with TRBD2 identical over 7 bases. V gave up 6 bases and J gave up 7 bases; unmatched junction bases: 6. This CDR3 contains 13 residues. Germline V CDR1 and CDR2: ENHRY, SYGVKD. The CDR3 bases are TGTGCCATCAGCGTGGGACTAAGGAATGAGCAGTTCTTC. It codes for CAISVGLRNEQFF.

J is TRBJ2-5 and V is TRBV5-1; 7 positions agree with TRBD2. The CDR3 loop spans 16 amino acids. V shed 4 bases, J shed 4 bases, and the junction held 13 bases outside the gene matches. CDR1 is SGHRS, CDR2 YFSETQ, per germline. The CDR3 spells CASSQSSSGQGETQYF. CDR3 sequence (DNA): TGCGCCAGCAGCCAATCCTCTAGCGGTCAGGGAGAGACCCAGTACTTC.

The chain carries TRBV6-5 and TRBJ2-2; tentatively, D is TRBD1 (6 bases). The CDR3 consists of 15 residues. V gave up 0 bases and J gave up 3 bases, with 8 bases separating them. Germline CDR1 is MNHEY and CDR2 is SVGAGI. As DNA, the CDR3 is TGTGCCAGCAGTTACTCGAACAGGGACACCGGGGAGCTGTTTTTT. Protein product: CASSYSNRDTGELFF.

The chain employs TRBV6-5 and TRBJ1-2; the match to TRBD1 covers 7 bases. The V and J ends lost 6 bases and 3 bases, in that order; junction bases with no gene match: 4. The length of the CDR3 is 13 residues. The germline V gene has CDR1 MNHEY and CDR2 SVGAGI. The CDR3 DNA reads as TGTGCCAGCAGCGCCACAGGGGACTATGGCTACACCTTC. It is translated as CASSATGDYGYTF.

J is TRBJ1-5 and V is TRBV15; 8 bases are a match to TRBD1. Germline V CDR1 and CDR2: LNHNV, YYDKDF (reference sequence). V was pared by 6 bases and J by 4 bases, with 8 bases of the junction left unmatched. The CDR3 extends over 15 amino acids. The DNA of the CDR3 is TGTGCCACCAGGAAGATGACAGGGGATAATCAGCCCCAGCATTTT. The encoded protein is CATRKMTGDNQPQHF. The variable domain in full, completed from reference TRBV15 and TRBJ1-5, reads DAMVIQNPRYQVTQFGKPVTLSCSQTLNHNVMYWYQQKSSQAPKLLFHYYDKDFNNEADTPDNFQSRRPNTSFCFLDIRSPGLGDTAMYLCATRKMTGDNQPQHFGDGTRLSIL.

CDR3 sequence: CASSPQQGLRYGYTF. Here the CDR3 DNA reads TGTGCCAGCAGTCCCCAACAGGGGTTGAGGTATGGCTACACCTTC. The V gene is TRBV27, the J gene TRBJ1-2; 7 bases fit TRBD1. The V gene's germline CDR1 is MNHEY and CDR2 SMNVEV (reference sequence). CDR3 size: 15 residues. Trimming at V came to 5 bases and at J to 5 bases, leaving 11 bases not matched to a gene.

This chain links TRBV20-1 with TRBJ1-2; no clear D. Germline-derived CDR1 and CDR2 are DFQATT and SNEGSKA (reference sequence). Trimming cost V 6 bases and J 8 bases, with 10 bases left between them. The CDR3 runs to 10 residues. In DNA, the CDR3 is TGCAGTGCGTACAGTTTAGGCTACACCTTC. Translation gives CSAYSLGYTF.

In this sample, this clone turned up many times. The chain joins TRBV2 to TRBJ1-4, with D tentatively TRBD1 (5 bases). Trimming pared 7 bases from V and 8 bases from J, leaving 17 bases between. CDR3 length: 14 amino acids. Germline CDR1 is SNHLY and CDR2 is FYNNEI. CDR3 sequence (DNA): TGTGCCAGCACCGGGCAGGGCGCCGGAGAAAAACTGTTTTTT. The encoded protein is CASTGQGAGEKLFF.

The CDR3 DNA is TGTGCCATCAGTGATGGGGCAGCTTACCGAGGCTACACCTTC. It specifies CAISDGAAYRGYTF. This rearrangement joins TRBV10-3 to TRBJ1-2; a weak D match, TRBD1 (5 bases). This CDR3 region has 14 residues. Germline-derived CDR1 and CDR2 are ENHRY and SYGVKD. Trimming pared 3 bases from V and 8 bases from J, leaving 16 bases between.

V gene TRBV29-1 combines with J gene TRBJ1-4; a possible D gene is TRBD1 (6 bases). In germline, CDR1 is SQVTM, CDR2 ANQGSEA. V was trimmed by 6 bases and J by 1 base, leaving 15 bases between them. The CDR3 is made up of 15 amino acids. The CDR3 bases are TGCAGCGTATCTCAGGGGTTGCGAACTAATGAAAAACTGTTTTTT. It encodes CSVSQGLRTNEKLFF.

This clone turned up a few times. This rearrangement joins TRBV6-6 to TRBJ1-2, with TRBD1 matching over 7 bases. There are 15 residues in the CDR3. Germline V CDR1 and CDR2: MNHNY, SVGAGI (reference sequence). V lost 5 bases, J lost 4 bases, and 10 bases stayed unmatched. The CDR3 here is CASSATTGTLYGYTF. Written as DNA, the CDR3 is TGTGCCAGCAGTGCCACGACAGGGACACTCTATGGCTACACCTTC.

The chain joins TRBV11-2 to TRBJ2-7, with TRBD1 matching 10 bases. CDR1 SGHAT and CDR2 FQNNGV come from the germline V gene. V gave up 3 bases and J gave up 4 bases; unmatched junction bases: 9. The CDR3 covers 16 residues. CDR3 loop: CASSFSTGTGEYEQYF. The CDR3 DNA sequence: TGTGCCAGCAGCTTTTCAACCGGGACAGGGGAGTACGAGCAGTACTTC. Using reference TRBV11-2 and TRBJ2-7 for the parts outside the CDR3, the full variable domain is EAGVAQSPRYKIIEKRQSVAFWCNPISGHATLYWYQQILGQGPKLLIQFQNNGVVDDSQLPKDRFSAERLKGVDSTLKIQPAKLEDSAVYLCASSFSTGTGEYEQYFGPGTRLTVT.

The chain is built from TRBV3-1 (or the pseudogene TRBV3-2) and TRBJ2-7; the D gene is possibly TRBD2 (6 bases). This CDR3 is built from 16 residues. Germline lookup yields CDR1 LGHDT and CDR2 YNNKEL (reference sequence). With 4 bases removed from V and 6 bases from J, the gap between germline ends came to 22 bases. CDR3 amino acids: CASSPSDRDFLGEQYF. CDR3 sequence (DNA): TGTGCCAGCAGCCCGTCCGACCGGGACTTCCTGGGCGAGCAGTACTTC.

V usage is TRBV24-1 and J usage is TRBJ1-2; TRBD1 might be the D (5 bases). V was cut by 4 bases and J by 4 bases, with 12 bases left in between. Germline loops: CDR1 KGHDR, CDR2 SFDVKD. The CDR3 contains 14 residues. In DNA form, the CDR3 reads TGTGCCACCAGTGACGAGCGGGGCTTCTATGGCTACACCTTC. As protein: CATSDERGFYGYTF.

The genes are TRBV7-2 and TRBJ2-6; D remains ambiguous. The CDR3 has 13 amino acids. V shed 10 bases and J shed 0 bases, with 7 bases lying between them. Germline V CDR1 and CDR2: SGHTA, FQGNSA. In DNA, the CDR3 is TGTGCCAAAGCAAGCTCTGGGGCCAACGTCCTGACTTTC. It encodes CAKASSGANVLTF.

The chain employs TRBV19 and TRBJ2-1; 10 bases fit TRBD2. V was clipped by 5 bases and J by 4 bases; unmatched bases: 11. Germline V gene lookup returns CDR1 LNHDA and CDR2 SQIVND (reference sequence). The CDR3 consists of 17 residues. CDR3 nucleotide sequence: TGTGCCAGTAGTCCTAGATCTAGCGGGGGTCGGTACAATGAGCAGTTCTTC. This encodes CASSPRSSGGRYNEQFF.

The chain recombines TRBV7-9 with TRBJ1-1; unclear D gene. Trimming cost V 4 bases and J 4 bases, with 10 bases left between them. The CDR3 is 13 residues long. CDR1 is SEHNR, CDR2 FQNEAQ, per germline (reference sequence). The CDR3 DNA reads as TGTGCCAGCAGCTACGAGGGCCGCACTGAAGCTTTCTTT. Translating gives CASSYEGRTEAFF.

A single count supports this clone. The gene calls are TRBV4-3 and TRBJ1-1; tentatively, D is TRBD1 (6 bases). Per the germline V gene, CDR1 is LGHNA and CDR2 is YSLEER. With 0 bases removed from V and 9 bases from J, the gap between germline ends came to 11 bases. The CDR3 runs to 13 residues. The CDR3 spells CASSQDRTDKAFF. DNA for the CDR3: TGCGCCAGCAGCCAAGACCGGACAGACAAAGCTTTCTTT.